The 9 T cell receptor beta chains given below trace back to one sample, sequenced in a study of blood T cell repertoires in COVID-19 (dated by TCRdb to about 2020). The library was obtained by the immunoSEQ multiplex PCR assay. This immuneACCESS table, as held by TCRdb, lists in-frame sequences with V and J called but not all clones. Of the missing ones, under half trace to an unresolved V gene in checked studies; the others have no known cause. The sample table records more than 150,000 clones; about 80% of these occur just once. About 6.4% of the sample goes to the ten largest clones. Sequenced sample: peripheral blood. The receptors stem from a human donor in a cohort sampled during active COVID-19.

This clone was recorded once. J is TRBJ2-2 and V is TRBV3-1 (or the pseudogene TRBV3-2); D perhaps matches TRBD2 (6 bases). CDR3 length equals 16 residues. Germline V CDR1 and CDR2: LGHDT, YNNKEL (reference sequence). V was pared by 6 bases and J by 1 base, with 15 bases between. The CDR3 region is CASSRDSRRNTGELFF. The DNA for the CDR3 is TGTGCCAGCAGTCGGGACTCCCGTCGGAACACCGGGGAGCTGTTTTTT.

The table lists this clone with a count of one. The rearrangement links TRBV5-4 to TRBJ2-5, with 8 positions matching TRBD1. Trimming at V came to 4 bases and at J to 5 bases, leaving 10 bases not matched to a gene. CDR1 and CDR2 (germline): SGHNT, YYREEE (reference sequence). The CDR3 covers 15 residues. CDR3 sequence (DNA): TGTGCCAGCAGCGTCGGACAGGGTTTGATTGAGACCCAGTACTTC. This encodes CASSVGQGLIETQYF. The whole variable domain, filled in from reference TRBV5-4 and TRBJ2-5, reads ETGVTQSPTHLIKTRGQQVTLRCSSQSGHNTVSWYQQALGQGPQFIFQYYREEENGRGNFPPRFSGLQFPNYSSELNVNALELDDSALYLCASSVGQGLIETQYFGPGTRLLVL.

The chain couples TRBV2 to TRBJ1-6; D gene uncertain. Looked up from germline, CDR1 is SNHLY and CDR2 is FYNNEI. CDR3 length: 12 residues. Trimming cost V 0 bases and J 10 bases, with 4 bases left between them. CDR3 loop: CASSEARSPLHF. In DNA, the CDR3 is TGTGCCAGCAGTGAAGCGCGGTCACCCCTCCACTTT.

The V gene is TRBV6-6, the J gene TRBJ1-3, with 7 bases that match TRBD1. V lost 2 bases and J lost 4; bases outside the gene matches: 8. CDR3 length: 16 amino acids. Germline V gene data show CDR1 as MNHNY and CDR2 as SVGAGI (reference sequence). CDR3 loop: CASSYTRTGSGNTIYF. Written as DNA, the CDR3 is TGTGCCAGCAGTTACACCCGGACAGGATCCGGAAACACCATATATTTT.

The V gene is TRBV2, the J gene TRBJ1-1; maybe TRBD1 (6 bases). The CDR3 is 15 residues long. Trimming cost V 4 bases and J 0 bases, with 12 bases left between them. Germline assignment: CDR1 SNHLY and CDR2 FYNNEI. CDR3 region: CASSATRGLNTEAFF. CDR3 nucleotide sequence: TGTGCCAGCAGTGCGACCAGGGGTTTGAACACTGAAGCTTTCTTT.

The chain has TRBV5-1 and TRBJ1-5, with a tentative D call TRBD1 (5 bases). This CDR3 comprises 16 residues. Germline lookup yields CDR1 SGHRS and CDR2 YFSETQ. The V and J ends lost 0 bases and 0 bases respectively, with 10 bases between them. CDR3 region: CASSLAGVVSNQPQHF. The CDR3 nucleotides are TGCGCCAGCAGCTTGGCGGGGGTTGTTAGCAATCAGCCCCAGCATTTT.

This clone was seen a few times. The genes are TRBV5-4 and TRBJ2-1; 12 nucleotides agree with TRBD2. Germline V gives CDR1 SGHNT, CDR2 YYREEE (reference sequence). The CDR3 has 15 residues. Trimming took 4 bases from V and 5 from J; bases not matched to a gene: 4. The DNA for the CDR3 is TGTGCCAGCAGCCCAGGACTAGCGGGGCACAATGAGCAGTTCTTC. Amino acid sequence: CASSPGLAGHNEQFF.

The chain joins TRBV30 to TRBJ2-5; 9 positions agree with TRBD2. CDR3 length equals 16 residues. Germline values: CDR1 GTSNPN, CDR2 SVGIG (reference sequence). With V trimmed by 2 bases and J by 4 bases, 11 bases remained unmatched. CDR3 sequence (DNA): TGTGCCTGGAGTCCCGGGGTAGCGGGGGAATCAGAGACCCAGTACTTC. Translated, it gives CAWSPGVAGESETQYF.

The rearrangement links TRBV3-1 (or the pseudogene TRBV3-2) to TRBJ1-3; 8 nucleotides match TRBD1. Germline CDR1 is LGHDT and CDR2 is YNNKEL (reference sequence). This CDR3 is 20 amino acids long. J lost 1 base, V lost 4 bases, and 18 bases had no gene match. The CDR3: CASSLLPGTGESESGNTIYF. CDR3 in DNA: TGTGCCAGCAGCCTTCTACCCGGGACAGGCGAAAGTGAGTCTGGAAACACCATATATTTT.